This T cell receptor (beta chain) is drawn from a study of blood T cell repertoires in COVID-19. Only in-frame clones appear in the TCRdb table, and some are missing; sequencing was by immunoSEQ multiplex PCR. The sample yields about 220,000 clones, 65% to 90% seen once. The germline CDR1 and CDR2 sequences are SGDLS and YYNGEE. Trimming removed 3 bases from V and 3 bases from J; junction bases left unmatched: 4. This CDR3 region has 15 residues. It was during active infection that Seattle patients were enrolled and then longitudinally followed. The sequence was collected from a woman aged 70-85 years with COVID-19, enrolled during active disease. The specimen sequenced was peripheral blood. The chain uses TRBV9 and TRBJ2-1; 9 bases match TRBD2. The CDR3 region has the DNA TGTGCCAGCAGCGCGACTAGCGGAATCTACAATGAGCAGTTCTTC. Translated, it gives CASSATSGIYNEQFF. Looking up the rest from reference TRBV9 and TRBJ2-1 gives the full variable domain: DSGVTQTPKHLITATGQRVTLRCSPRSGDLSVYWYQQSLDQGLQFLIQYYNGEERAKGNILERFSAQQFPDLHSELNLSSLELGDSALYFCASSATSGIYNEQFFGPGTRLTVL.